One TCR beta chain is described in this entry. Its matching antigen is unknown. This sample is part of a study of T cell repertoires in cytomegalovirus infection. Study conclusions and caveats: The study found HLA-C-restricted CMV-specific TCR beta clonotypes dominating the ex vivo response. Cumulative frequency of public TCR beta families picked out carriers of CMV plus the relevant HLA.

A single record per CDR3 protein comes from TCRdb applying MiXCR to the reads. Counted here are about 450,000 distinct CDR3 sequences, 31% occurring once; the ten biggest clones make up about 13%. Germline CDR1 is DFQATT and CDR2 is SNEGSKA (reference sequence). Trimming left V 6 bases short and J 5 bases short, with 17 bases between. The CDR3 has 14 residues. This rearrangement joins TRBV20-1 to TRBJ2-1; D is possibly TRBD2 (5 bases). The sequencing input was PBMCs. The receptor was isolated from a human donor in good health (CMV status not recorded). Some clones in this sample may be carry-over from other donors' samples. The CDR3 protein is CSAWAGLDDNEQFF. The CDR3 DNA reads as TGCAGTGCCTGGGCGGGCCTAGACGACAATGAGCAGTTCTTC.